The rows below give T cell receptor beta chains drawn from one sample of a study of cytomegalovirus exposure and HLA in healthy donors. Clones were sequenced by immunoSEQ multiplex PCR, and TCRdb holds only the in-frame ones, with some missing. The data contain approximately 130,000 clones, over 8.5% of them seen just once; the ten biggest clones take up less than 6.5%. Sequencing used PBMCs. These receptors originate from a woman in her thirties or forties in good health and CMV-seropositive. The CDR3 runs from the conserved cysteine through the conserved F or W. The D gene is left open where the match is weak. A row's size may be missing; if present it is once, few, many or a size class.

clone_size	d_call	j_call	v_call	cdr3_aa	cdr3_nt
.	TRBD1	TRBJ2-7	TRBV27	CASSTGTVYEQYF	TGTGCCAGCAGTACAGGGACAGTCTACGAGCAGTACTTC
few	.	TRBJ1-1	TRBV5-4	CASSLAGGLNTEAFF	TGTGCCAGCAGCTTGGCCGGGGGGCTGAACACTGAAGCTTTCTTT
few	.	TRBJ2-5	TRBV7-9	CASSSSGTQETQYF	TGTGCCAGCAGCTCATCCGGGACTCAAGAGACCCAGTACTTC
few	TRBD1	TRBJ1-5	TRBV7-8	CASSSYISWGTGDYQPQHF	TGTGCCAGCAGCTCATACATTAGTTGGGGGACAGGGGATTATCAGCCCCAGCATTTT
few	TRBD1	TRBJ2-7	TRBV19	CASSIAGTGIYEQYF	TGTGCCAGTAGTATCGCCGGGACAGGAATCTACGAGCAGTACTTC
.	TRBD1	TRBJ1-2	TRBV6-5	CASMDRNYGYTF	TGTGCCAGCATGGACAGGAACTATGGCTACACCTTC
.	TRBD2	TRBJ2-1	TRBV5-1	CASSSGGWTYNEQFF	TGCGCCAGCAGCTCCGGGGGGTGGACCTACAATGAGCAGTTCTTC
.	.	TRBJ2-2	TRBV2	CASSRRQGNTGELFF	TGTGCCAGCAGTAGAAGGCAGGGGAACACCGGGGAGCTGTTTTTT
.	TRBD2	TRBJ2-1	TRBV7-9	CASSLGLAGYNEQFF	TGTGCCAGCAGCTTAGGACTAGCGGGGTACAATGAGCAGTTCTTC
few	.	TRBJ2-7	TRBV7-2	CASSSGQYSRYEQYF	TGTGCCAGCAGCTCAGGACAGTATTCCCGCTACGAGCAGTACTTC
.	TRBD1	TRBJ2-3	TRBV6-5	CASSFGRGTDTQYF	TGTGCCAGCAGTTTCGGCAGGGGGACAGATACGCAGTATTTT
few	.	TRBJ1-2	TRBV25-1	CASSAPGTINYGYTF	TGTGCCAGCAGTGCCCCCGGGACTATAAACTATGGCTACACCTTC
few	TRBD1	TRBJ2-7	TRBV7-7	CASKGWGQRNYEQYF	TGTGCCAGCAAGGGTTGGGGACAGAGAAACTACGAGCAGTACTTC
.	.	TRBJ1-1	TRBV7-6	CASSLEGKRGTEAFF	TGTGCCAGCAGCTTAGAGGGAAAACGGGGGACTGAAGCTTTCTTT
few	TRBD1	TRBJ1-1	TRBV5-4	CASRTGGEIETEAFF	TGTGCCAGCAGAACAGGGGGGGAGATCGAAACTGAAGCTTTCTTT
.	TRBD2	TRBJ2-3	TRBV18	CASSPSGSGGIPSSTDTQYF	TGTGCCAGCTCACCAAGCGGTAGCGGGGGGATTCCTTCTAGCACAGATACGCAGTATTTT
.	TRBD1	TRBJ1-6	TRBV6-7	CASSAGQGEGPLHF	TGTGCCAGCAGTGCGGGACAGGGGGAAGGACCCCTCCACTTT
few	.	TRBJ1-1	TRBV5-1	CASSSAGTMNTEAFF	TGCGCCAGCAGCTCAGCAGGCACCATGAACACTGAAGCTTTCTTT
.	.	TRBJ2-5	TRBV7-6	CASSLLGAGETQYF	TGTGCCAGCAGCTTATTAGGAGCGGGAGAGACCCAGTACTTC
few	.	TRBJ1-1	TRBV5-1	CASSPAGENTEAFF	TGCGCCAGCAGCCCGGCAGGGGAGAACACTGAAGCTTTCTTT
few	TRBD1	TRBJ1-2	TRBV7-9	CASSLTSRQGGNYGYTF	TGTGCCAGCAGCTTAACTTCCAGACAGGGAGGTAACTATGGCTACACCTTC
few	TRBD1	TRBJ1-1	TRBV30	CAWSMTGVNTEAFF	TGTGCCTGGAGTATGACAGGGGTGAACACTGAAGCTTTCTTT
.	TRBD1	TRBJ1-3	TRBV10-3	CAISETLLGTAGGRAKNTIYF	TGTGCCATCAGTGAGACACTACTCGGGACAGCGGGAGGAAGAGCAAAAAACACCATATATTTT
few	TRBD1	TRBJ2-3	TRBV29-1	CSVGSQRTGRTDTQYF	TGCAGCGTTGGTTCCCAAAGGACAGGGCGCACAGATACGCAGTATTTT
.	TRBD1	TRBJ1-2	TRBV5-5	CASSSLPGTGQEGYTF	TGTGCCAGCAGCTCACTACCCGGGACAGGGCAGGAAGGCTACACCTTC
.	TRBD1	TRBJ2-2	TRBV5-1	CASSYGQANTGELFF	TGCGCCAGCAGTTATGGACAGGCGAACACCGGGGAGCTGTTTTTT
few	.	TRBJ1-2	TRBV18	CASSSDSPYGYTF	TGTGCCAGCTCATCCGACAGTCCCTATGGCTACACCTTC
.	.	TRBJ1-4	TRBV2	CASRAQGGGEKLFF	TGTGCCAGCAGAGCACAGGGTGGCGGTGAAAAACTGTTTTTT
few	TRBD1	TRBJ1-5	TRBV4-1	CASSPGGQGNQPQHF	TGCGCCAGCAGCCCAGGGGGACAGGGCAATCAGCCCCAGCATTTT
.	.	TRBJ1-1	TRBV25-1	CASSENRHAEAFF	TGTGCCAGCAGTGAAAACAGGCACGCTGAAGCTTTCTTT
few	TRBD1	TRBJ2-3	TRBV15	CATSRGHGTGKADTQYF	TGTGCCACCAGCAGAGGACACGGGACAGGGAAAGCAGATACGCAGTATTTT
few	.	TRBJ1-1	TRBV5-1	CASSTTSNTEAFF	TGCGCCAGCAGCACCACTTCGAACACTGAAGCTTTCTTT
.	TRBD1	TRBJ2-7	TRBV5-6	CASSFPDRASYEQYF	TGTGCCAGCAGCTTTCCGGACAGGGCCTCCTACGAGCAGTACTTC
few	TRBD1	TRBJ2-1	TRBV14	CASSPGQSYNEQFF	TGTGCCAGCAGCCCGGGACAGAGCTACAATGAGCAGTTCTTC
.	.	TRBJ2-7	TRBV4-2	CASSQVESTYEQYF	TGTGCCAGCAGCCAAGTGGAGAGTACCTACGAGCAGTACTTC
few	TRBD2	TRBJ2-3	TRBV10-3	CAIRYTSGGAPDTQYF	TGTGCCATCAGATATACTAGCGGGGGGGCCCCGGATACGCAGTATTTT
few	TRBD1	TRBJ1-1	TRBV7-9	CASSLVFSGTVPEAFF	TGTGCCAGCAGCTTAGTATTCTCGGGGACAGTCCCTGAAGCTTTCTTT
.	.	TRBJ2-1	TRBV27	CASSPYGGRSYNEQFF	TGTGCCAGCAGTCCCTACGGGGGGCGCTCCTACAATGAGCAGTTCTTC
.	TRBD1	TRBJ2-7	TRBV7-8	CASSLGQGLDEQYF	TGTGCCAGCAGCTTAGGACAGGGGCTAGACGAGCAGTACTTC
.	.	TRBJ1-1	TRBV19	CASSQKTGNTEAFF	TGTGCCAGTAGTCAAAAGACGGGGAACACTGAAGCTTTCTTT
few	TRBD2	TRBJ2-1	TRBV5-1	CASSRGLAGGPLDNEQFF	TGCGCCAGCAGCAGGGGACTAGCGGGGGGGCCTCTTGACAATGAGCAGTTCTTC
.	TRBD2	TRBJ2-1	TRBV29-1	CSVEVLLGSGGGPLFASYNEQFF	TGCAGCGTTGAAGTTCTACTTGGGTCGGGCGGGGGGCCTTTATTCGCCTCCTACAATGAGCAGTTCTTC
.	.	TRBJ2-5	TRBV7-2	CASSPRGSPLYQETQYF	TGTGCCAGCAGCCCTCGAGGGTCACCCTTATACCAAGAGACCCAGTACTTC
.	TRBD2	TRBJ2-3	TRBV7-3	CASSLSGGPVDTQYF	TGTGCCAGCAGCCTTAGCGGGGGGCCTGTAGATACGCAGTATTTT
.	TRBD1	TRBJ2-7	TRBV19	CASRPGTDSYEQYF	TGTGCCAGCCGGCCGGGGACAGATTCTTACGAGCAGTACTTC
few	.	TRBJ2-7	TRBV5-1	CASSFSGSYEQYF	TGCGCCAGCAGTTTTTCAGGCTCCTACGAGCAGTACTTC
few	.	TRBJ2-5	TRBV19	CASTPGVGETQYF	TGTGCCAGTACTCCAGGGGTCGGGGAGACCCAGTACTTC
few	.	TRBJ1-5	TRBV2	CASSEVQGRSQPQHF	TGTGCCAGCAGTGAAGTCCAGGGAAGGTCTCAGCCCCAGCATTTT
few	.	TRBJ2-1	TRBV30	CAWIEEQVGSQFF	TGTGCCTGGATAGAAGAACAGGTGGGTTCTCAGTTCTTC
few	.	TRBJ1-1	TRBV7-6	CASSTLGGGNTEAFF	TGTGCCAGCAGCACCTTAGGGGGGGGGAACACTGAAGCTTTCTTT
few	.	TRBJ2-7	TRBV2	CASSEPDEQYF	TGTGCCAGCAGTGAACCCGACGAGCAGTACTTC
.	TRBD1	TRBJ2-7	TRBV29-1	CSVEKGQGYEQYF	TGCAGCGTTGAAAAGGGACAGGGCTACGAGCAGTACTTC
many	.	TRBJ2-3	TRBV11-3	CASSSQEDTQYF	TGTGCCAGCAGCTCACAGGAAGATACGCAGTATTTT
few	TRBD1	TRBJ2-7	TRBV29-1	CSVEDWTGGYEQYF	TGCAGCGTTGAAGATTGGACAGGGGGCTACGAGCAGTACTTC